A selection of T cell receptor beta chains follows, all from one sample in a study of a mutant IDH1 vaccine in newly diagnosed glioma. Only in-frame clones appear in the TCRdb table, and some are missing; sequencing was by immunoSEQ multiplex PCR. The table records 75,000 to 85,000 clones, around nine tenths of them present only once. No antigens are known for them. This material consisted of PBMCs, taken from a glioma patient whose treatment included an IDH1 peptide vaccine. The receptors derive from a woman aged 45-65 years with glioma. Both conserved end residues are part of each CDR3. The D gene is left open where the match is weak. Expanded clones get a size class; other rows say once, few or many, or leave the size out.

cdr3_nt: TGTGCCACCAGCCTCGACTACAACACCGGGGAGCTGTTTTTT; cdr3_aa: CATSLDYNTGELFF; d_call: NA; clone_size: NA; j_call: TRBJ2-2; v_call: TRBV15
cdr3_nt: TGTGCCAGCAGCTTGGGAGGGGGTCGGGACTATGGCTACACCTTC; cdr3_aa: CASSLGGGRDYGYTF; d_call: NA; clone_size: NA; j_call: TRBJ1-2; v_call: TRBV5-5
cdr3_nt: TGTGCCAGCTCACCACTAGGCGGGAGCTCCACAGATACGCAGTATTTT; cdr3_aa: CASSPLGGSSTDTQYF; d_call: TRBD2; clone_size: NA; j_call: TRBJ2-3; v_call: TRBV18
cdr3_nt: TGTGCCAGCAGCGGGGACAGGGGCAATCAGCCCCAGCATTTT; cdr3_aa: CASSGDRGNQPQHF; d_call: TRBD1; clone_size: NA; j_call: TRBJ1-5; v_call: TRBV5-8
cdr3_nt: TGTGCCAGCAGTATACTAGCGCAAGGCACAGATACGCAGTATTTT; cdr3_aa: CASSILAQGTDTQYF; d_call: TRBD2; clone_size: NA; j_call: TRBJ2-3; v_call: TRBV6-6
cdr3_nt: TGTGCCAGCACCCAGGGATCGGGAACGTACAATGAGCAGTTCTTC; cdr3_aa: CASTQGSGTYNEQFF; d_call: NA; clone_size: NA; j_call: TRBJ2-1; v_call: TRBV11-2
cdr3_nt: TGCGCCAGCAGTGAACAGCCGGGACTAGCCACAGATACGCAGTATTTT; cdr3_aa: CASSEQPGLATDTQYF; d_call: TRBD2; clone_size: NA; j_call: TRBJ2-3; v_call: TRBV10-2
cdr3_nt: TGCAGCGCCTCTAGCGGGTCCTCCCCGCCCGAGCAGTACTTC; cdr3_aa: CSASSGSSPPEQYF; d_call: TRBD2; clone_size: NA; j_call: TRBJ2-7; v_call: TRBV29-1
cdr3_nt: TGTGCCAGCAGCGCCATACTAGCGGGAGGTGGAGGCAATGAGCAGTTCTTC; cdr3_aa: CASSAILAGGGGNEQFF; d_call: TRBD2; clone_size: NA; j_call: TRBJ2-1; v_call: TRBV9
cdr3_nt: TGTGCCATCAGTGACACCGGGACAGAAATCTACGAGCAGTACTTC; cdr3_aa: CAISDTGTEIYEQYF; d_call: TRBD1; clone_size: NA; j_call: TRBJ2-7; v_call: TRBV10-3
cdr3_nt: TGTGCCAGCAGAGGAGGCGGGAGGGGCGGGGAGCTGTTTTTT; cdr3_aa: CASRGGGRGGELFF; d_call: TRBD2; clone_size: NA; j_call: TRBJ2-2; v_call: TRBV28
cdr3_nt: TGTGCCAGCAGCTCCTCGGGACAGGGTTACAATGAGCAGTTCTTC; cdr3_aa: CASSSSGQGYNEQFF; d_call: TRBD1; clone_size: NA; j_call: TRBJ2-1; v_call: TRBV5-6
cdr3_nt: TGCGCCAGCAGCTTGGGGGGGACTAGCTCTGGGGCCAACGTCCTGACTTTC; cdr3_aa: CASSLGGTSSGANVLTF; d_call: TRBD2; clone_size: NA; j_call: TRBJ2-6; v_call: TRBV5-1
cdr3_nt: TGTGCCAGCAGCATGATAGCGGGAGTGGGGGGACAAGAGACCCAGTACTTC; cdr3_aa: CASSMIAGVGGQETQYF; d_call: TRBD2; clone_size: NA; j_call: TRBJ2-5; v_call: TRBV7-9
cdr3_nt: TGTGCCAGCAGCCCCCCGGTAAGGTTCGCGACTAGCGGATCCTACAATGAGCAGTTCTTC; cdr3_aa: CASSPPVRFATSGSYNEQFF; d_call: TRBD2; clone_size: NA; j_call: TRBJ2-1; v_call: TRBV7-8
cdr3_nt: TGTGCCAGCAGCCAAGATGGACAGCGGTTCTCTGGGGCCAACGTCCTGACTTTC; cdr3_aa: CASSQDGQRFSGANVLTF; d_call: NA; clone_size: few; j_call: TRBJ2-6; v_call: TRBV14
cdr3_nt: TGTGCCAGCAGCTTAAGAGGGGGGTCTGGAAACACCATATATTTT; cdr3_aa: CASSLRGGSGNTIYF; d_call: NA; clone_size: NA; j_call: TRBJ1-3; v_call: TRBV7-3
cdr3_nt: TGTGCCACAGGGGGTAGCAATCAGCCCCAGCATTTT; cdr3_aa: CATGGSNQPQHF; d_call: TRBD1; clone_size: NA; j_call: TRBJ1-5; v_call: TRBV28
cdr3_nt: TGCAGCGTTGCGCCTGAGGAAGAAAAACTGTTTTTT; cdr3_aa: CSVAPEEEKLFF; d_call: NA; clone_size: few; j_call: TRBJ1-4; v_call: TRBV29-1
cdr3_nt: TGCGCCAGCAGTGAGGGACAGGGGTGGTTACCCTTCACCGGGGAGCTGTTTTTT; cdr3_aa: CASSEGQGWLPFTGELFF; d_call: TRBD1; clone_size: NA; j_call: TRBJ2-2; v_call: TRBV10-2
cdr3_nt: TGTGCCAGCAGCTTAGGTAGTAGAAACACCATATATTTT; cdr3_aa: CASSLGSRNTIYF; d_call: NA; clone_size: NA; j_call: TRBJ1-3; v_call: TRBV7-8
cdr3_nt: TGTGCCAGCTCACCACGACAGGGTTTTGAGTCCTACGAGCAGTACTTC; cdr3_aa: CASSPRQGFESYEQYF; d_call: TRBD1; clone_size: NA; j_call: TRBJ2-7; v_call: TRBV18
cdr3_nt: TGTGCCAGCAGTTACCGGGAATGGGGGCCCTACGAGCAGTACTTC; cdr3_aa: CASSYREWGPYEQYF; d_call: NA; clone_size: NA; j_call: TRBJ2-7; v_call: TRBV6-5
cdr3_nt: TGTGCCATCAGTGGGTCGCAGGGGCGGAATTCACCCCTCCACTTT; cdr3_aa: CAISGSQGRNSPLHF; d_call: NA; clone_size: NA; j_call: TRBJ1-6; v_call: TRBV10-3
cdr3_nt: TGCGCCAGCAGCCAAGATAGCCACTACGAGCAGTACTTC; cdr3_aa: CASSQDSHYEQYF; d_call: NA; clone_size: NA; j_call: TRBJ2-7; v_call: TRBV4-1
cdr3_nt: TGCGCCAGCAGCCAAGGGGGCAGGGGGTTCTACGAGCAGTACTTC; cdr3_aa: CASSQGGRGFYEQYF; d_call: TRBD1; clone_size: NA; j_call: TRBJ2-7; v_call: TRBV4-1
cdr3_nt: TGTGCCAGCTCACCAACCAAAATGTCGTCTGGAAACACCATATATTTT; cdr3_aa: CASSPTKMSSGNTIYF; d_call: NA; clone_size: NA; j_call: TRBJ1-3; v_call: TRBV18
cdr3_nt: TGTGCCTGGAGCTCGGGGGCTCCCAATGAGCAGTTCTTC; cdr3_aa: CAWSSGAPNEQFF; d_call: NA; clone_size: NA; j_call: TRBJ2-1; v_call: TRBV30
cdr3_nt: TGTGCCATCATGAATAGGGACAGGGCGGGATATGGCTACACCTTC; cdr3_aa: CAIMNRDRAGYGYTF; d_call: TRBD1; clone_size: NA; j_call: TRBJ1-2; v_call: TRBV10-3
cdr3_nt: TGTGCCAGCAGCCTCCGGGACAGTCAAAATGAAAAACTGTTTTTT; cdr3_aa: CASSLRDSQNEKLFF; d_call: TRBD1; clone_size: NA; j_call: TRBJ1-4; v_call: TRBV7-9
cdr3_nt: TGTGCCAGCAGTGAGGGGGGCTCTATCCAAGAGACCCAGTACTTC; cdr3_aa: CASSEGGSIQETQYF; d_call: NA; clone_size: NA; j_call: TRBJ2-5; v_call: TRBV2
cdr3_nt: TGTGCCAGCAGCCTCAGACAGATGACTGAAGCTTTCTTT; cdr3_aa: CASSLRQMTEAFF; d_call: NA; clone_size: few; j_call: TRBJ1-1; v_call: TRBV28
cdr3_nt: TGTGCCTGGGGAAGGGGGCGGAGGGAGCTGTTTTTT; cdr3_aa: CAWGRGRRELFF; d_call: TRBD1; clone_size: few; j_call: TRBJ2-2; v_call: TRBV30
cdr3_nt: TGTGCCATCAGAAGCGGGGATTCGTACGAGCAGTACTTC; cdr3_aa: CAIRSGDSYEQYF; d_call: TRBD2; clone_size: once; j_call: TRBJ2-7; v_call: TRBV10-3
cdr3_nt: TGCGCCAGCAGTCAACCCGGACAGGGGCGCAATCAGCCCCAGCATTTT; cdr3_aa: CASSQPGQGRNQPQHF; d_call: TRBD1; clone_size: NA; j_call: TRBJ1-5; v_call: TRBV23-1
cdr3_nt: TGTGCCAGCAGTTACACTACTGGGGCGACAGGTTCACCCCTCCACTTT; cdr3_aa: CASSYTTGATGSPLHF; d_call: NA; clone_size: NA; j_call: TRBJ1-6; v_call: TRBV6-5
cdr3_nt: TGTGCCAGTAGTATTTCAGGGGAGGGCAATCAGCCCCAGCATTTT; cdr3_aa: CASSISGEGNQPQHF; d_call: NA; clone_size: NA; j_call: TRBJ1-5; v_call: TRBV19
cdr3_nt: TGTGCCAGCAGACGTCGGTCGGCGGAGCAGTTCTTC; cdr3_aa: CASRRRSAEQFF; d_call: NA; clone_size: NA; j_call: TRBJ2-1; v_call: TRBV2
cdr3_nt: TGTGCCAGCACGTCGACAGGTAACTACGAGCAGTACTTC; cdr3_aa: CASTSTGNYEQYF; d_call: NA; clone_size: NA; j_call: TRBJ2-7; v_call: TRBV6-5
cdr3_nt: TGTGCCAGCAGTTATATCGGGCGGGAGACCTCCTACGAGCAGTACTTC; cdr3_aa: CASSYIGRETSYEQYF; d_call: TRBD2; clone_size: NA; j_call: TRBJ2-7; v_call: TRBV6-9
cdr3_nt: TGTGCCAGCAGCAAAAAGGGGAGAAGGAGAAGCTACGAGCAGTACTTC; cdr3_aa: CASSKKGRRRSYEQYF; d_call: NA; clone_size: once; j_call: TRBJ2-7; v_call: TRBV21-1
cdr3_nt: TGTGCCAGCAGCTTTGCCCGGGGGGGGAGCTCCTACGAGCAGTACTTC; cdr3_aa: CASSFARGGSSYEQYF; d_call: TRBD2; clone_size: NA; j_call: TRBJ2-7; v_call: TRBV7-9
cdr3_nt: TGTGCCAGCAGTGAAGTGGTCAGACGGAGGGGCACAGATACGCAGTATTTT; cdr3_aa: CASSEVVRRRGTDTQYF; d_call: NA; clone_size: NA; j_call: TRBJ2-3; v_call: TRBV6-1
cdr3_nt: TGTGCCAGTAGTTATTTCGGGCAGAGCAATCAGCCCCAGCATTTT; cdr3_aa: CASSYFGQSNQPQHF; d_call: NA; clone_size: NA; j_call: TRBJ1-5; v_call: TRBV19
cdr3_nt: TGTGCCAGCAGCTTAGGGCCAGGCGCTAATCAGCCCCAGCATTTT; cdr3_aa: CASSLGPGANQPQHF; d_call: NA; clone_size: NA; j_call: TRBJ1-5; v_call: TRBV7-9
cdr3_nt: TGTGCCAGCAGTTATTCGTCAGAGACAGACGAGCAGTACTTC; cdr3_aa: CASSYSSETDEQYF; d_call: NA; clone_size: NA; j_call: TRBJ2-7; v_call: TRBV6-5
cdr3_nt: TGTGCCAGCAGCTTAGCGGGGGATTACTATGGCTACACCTTC; cdr3_aa: CASSLAGDYYGYTF; d_call: NA; clone_size: NA; j_call: TRBJ1-2; v_call: TRBV11-2
cdr3_nt: TGTGCCTGGGGAGGGTACAGGGATGGCTACACCTTC; cdr3_aa: CAWGGYRDGYTF; d_call: NA; clone_size: NA; j_call: TRBJ1-2; v_call: TRBV30
cdr3_nt: TGTGCCAGCACACCCGCGTTCCTTGGGAGGAATGAGCAGTTCTTC; cdr3_aa: CASTPAFLGRNEQFF; d_call: NA; clone_size: NA; j_call: TRBJ2-1; v_call: TRBV7-6
cdr3_nt: TGTGCCACCAGCAGATCCAGGACTAGCGGGAGGGGCAATGAGCAGTTCTTC; cdr3_aa: CATSRSRTSGRGNEQFF; d_call: TRBD2; clone_size: NA; j_call: TRBJ2-1; v_call: TRBV15
cdr3_nt: TGCGCCAGCAGGGCGGAGCCAAACACCGGGGAGCTGTTTTTT; cdr3_aa: CASRAEPNTGELFF; d_call: NA; clone_size: NA; j_call: TRBJ2-2; v_call: TRBV5-1
cdr3_nt: TGCAGCGTCGGCCCCTCGGGGGTTGAAGCTTTCTTT; cdr3_aa: CSVGPSGVEAFF; d_call: NA; clone_size: NA; j_call: TRBJ1-1; v_call: TRBV29-1
cdr3_nt: TGTGCCAGCAGCACAGGGGGGGGATTTTACGAGCAGTACTTC; cdr3_aa: CASSTGGGFYEQYF; d_call: NA; clone_size: NA; j_call: TRBJ2-7; v_call: TRBV27
cdr3_nt: TGTGCCAGCAGCTTCGGGACAAAGGCTTACAATGAGCAGTTCTTC; cdr3_aa: CASSFGTKAYNEQFF; d_call: NA; clone_size: NA; j_call: TRBJ2-1; v_call: TRBV13
cdr3_nt: TGTGCCAGCAGCCCCCTGCCTGCGGTTACAACCTACAATGAGCAGTTCTTC; cdr3_aa: CASSPLPAVTTYNEQFF; d_call: NA; clone_size: NA; j_call: TRBJ2-1; v_call: TRBV5-6
cdr3_nt: TGTGCCAGCAGCTTAGGGACATGGGAGACCCAGTACTTC; cdr3_aa: CASSLGTWETQYF; d_call: NA; clone_size: NA; j_call: TRBJ2-5; v_call: TRBV5-6
cdr3_nt: TGTGCCAGAAGCTCCGGGACAGGGGACACCGGGGAGCTGTTTTTT; cdr3_aa: CARSSGTGDTGELFF; d_call: TRBD1; clone_size: once; j_call: TRBJ2-2; v_call: TRBV5-3
cdr3_nt: TGTGCCAGCAGCGTTGCCGGGACAGGAGGAATAACCCAGTACTTC; cdr3_aa: CASSVAGTGGITQYF; d_call: TRBD1; clone_size: NA; j_call: TRBJ2-5; v_call: TRBV9